This T cell receptor (beta chain) was recovered during a study of early T cells in non-severe SARS-CoV-2 infection. Across the study: RNA in bulk from unsorted whole blood was sequenced, and chains were unpaired.

TCRdb redid the calling of the 5' RACE reads with MiXCR, one entry per CDR3 protein. The sample lists 75,000 or so distinct CDR3 sequences, roughly 10% occurring once. The CDR3 covers 12 residues. Germline V gives CDR1 SGHVS, CDR2 FQNEAQ. V was trimmed by 4 bases and J by 4 bases, leaving 7 bases between them. The sequencing here drew on whole blood, taken at baseline. The chain couples TRBV7-8 to TRBJ1-2; D is uncertain. The receptor was derived from an adult who was a healthcare worker with PCR-confirmed SARS-CoV-2 infection or an uninfected control (not recorded which). CDR3 nucleotide sequence: TGTGCCAGCAGCTCAAACACCTATGGCTACACCTTC. Translating gives CASSSNTYGYTF.